One and the same sample provided the 24 T cell receptor beta chains below, sequenced in a study of CD8 T cells in Susac syndrome. RNA amounts of roughly 0.45 to 1 ug underwent reverse transcription with random hexamers. MiXCR, applied by TCRdb to the immunoSEQ multiplex PCR reads, yields one record per CDR3 protein. The profile shows just under 95,000 distinct CDR3 sequences, 85% to 95% of them singletons. Sequencing input: CD4+ T cells from PBMCs. The receptors here all came from a human donor with Susac syndrome.

The CDR3 reads CSALGRDAEAFF. The CDR3, as DNA: TGCAGTGCTCTCGGGAGGGACGCTGAAGCTTTCTTT. J is TRBJ1-1 and V is TRBV20-1; TRBD1 might be the D (5 bases). The CDR3 is 12 amino acids. Trimming took off 5 bases at V and 6 bases at J, with 13 bases between the two ends. Per germline, CDR1 DFQATT and CDR2 SNEGSKA (reference sequence).

This clonotype appeared a single time. This chain uses TRBV29-1 with TRBJ1-1; D gene ambiguous. The CDR3 consists of 10 residues. In germline, CDR1 is SQVTM, CDR2 ANQGSEA. Trimming shortened V by 4 bases and J by 4 bases, and 4 bases separated the two germline ends. Here the CDR3 reads CSVVFTEAFF. In DNA form, the CDR3 reads TGCAGCGTTGTTTTCACTGAAGCTTTCTTT. The full variable domain, in which reference TRBV29-1 and TRBJ1-1 provide the parts outside the CDR3, is SAVISQKPSRDICQRGTSLTIQCQVDSQVTMMFWYRQQPGQSLTLIATANQGSEATYESGFVIDKFPISRPNLTFSTLTVSNMSPEDSSIYLCSVVFTEAFFGQGTRLTVV.

The chain links TRBV7-9 to TRBJ1-4; D gene uncertain. Germline CDR1 SEHNR, CDR2 FQNEAQ (reference sequence). Trimming cost V 3 bases and J 2 bases, with 13 bases left between them. CDR3 length: 16 residues. For the CDR3, the DNA is TGTGCCAGCAGCTTGGTGTCGGGATACACTAATGAAAAACTGTTTTTT. The encoded protein is CASSLVSGYTNEKLFF.

This chain uses TRBV4-2 with TRBJ1-5, with a tentative D call TRBD1 (5 bases). Trimming took off 1 base at V and 11 bases at J, with 18 bases between the two ends. The germline CDR1 and CDR2 sequences are LGHNA and YNFKEQ. This CDR3 has 15 amino acids. This chain's CDR3 is CASSQVGQGGPAQHF. The CDR3 DNA reads TGTGCCAGCAGCCAAGTGGGGCAGGGAGGGCCAGCCCAGCATTTT.

This clonotype was seen only once. This chain connects TRBV13 to TRBJ2-7; D is uncertain. The length of the CDR3 is 11 residues. CDR1 PRHDT and CDR2 FYEKMQ come from the germline V gene (reference sequence). Trimming took 1 base from V and 5 from J, leaving 3 bases between them. The CDR3 sequence: CASSLVNEQYF. The CDR3 bases are TGTGCCAGCAGCTTAGTGAACGAGCAGTACTTC.

This chain connects TRBV27 to TRBJ2-7; 11 bases map to TRBD2. J lost 0 bases, V lost 8 bases, and 12 bases had no gene match. The germline V gene has CDR1 MNHEY and CDR2 SMNVEV (reference sequence). This CDR3 has 17 amino acids. CDR3 protein: CASRTSASGGSSYEQYF. The DNA for the CDR3 is TGTGCCAGCCGTACCAGTGCTAGCGGGGGGAGCTCCTACGAGCAGTACTTC.

The chain links TRBV21-1 to TRBJ2-1; TRBD2 is the table's D call and was not checked against the DNA. TRBV21-1 is annotated as a pseudogene. The CDR3 consists of 16 residues. Written as DNA, the CDR3 is TGTGCCAGCAGCCCTATACCTAGCGGGGGGGGCAATGAGCAGTTCTTC. This gives the protein CASSPIPSGGGNEQFF.

The chain links TRBV15 to TRBJ2-4; unclear D gene. CDR3 size: 13 residues. Trimming cost V 4 bases and J 6 bases, with 10 bases left between them. Germline CDR1 LNHNV, CDR2 YYDKDF (reference sequence). The CDR3 reads CATSIPGLNIQYF. The DNA for the CDR3 is TGTGCCACCAGCATTCCAGGCTTAAACATTCAGTACTTC.

The chain carries TRBV10-3 and TRBJ2-7; 11 positions agree with TRBD2. In germline, CDR1 is ENHRY, CDR2 SYGVKD. There are 16 residues in the CDR3. The trim removed 4 bases at V and 4 bases at J, leaving 9 bases unmatched. The CDR3 sequence is CAISGLAGTFEYEQYF. CDR3 DNA: TGTGCCATCAGTGGACTAGCGGGGACATTCGAGTACGAGCAGTACTTC.

The rearrangement uses TRBV2 and TRBJ2-2, with D uncertain. The CDR3 has 14 amino acids. Germline assignment: CDR1 SNHLY and CDR2 FYNNEI. Trimming shortened V by 7 bases and J by 2 bases, and 11 bases separated the two germline ends. Here the CDR3 reads CASKPLGNTGELFF. The CDR3 DNA is TGTGCCAGCAAACCTCTGGGAAACACCGGGGAGCTGTTTTTT.

The chain links TRBV20-1 to TRBJ1-5, with 7 bases fitting TRBD1. CDR1 and CDR2 from the germline V gene are DFQATT and SNEGSKA (reference sequence). The CDR3 sequence is 14 residues long. Trimming at V came to 1 base and at J to 2 bases, leaving 2 bases not matched to a gene. DNA of the CDR3: TGCAGTGCTAGAGGGCAGGGGGGCAATCAGCCCCAGCATTTT. Translating gives CSARGQGGNQPQHF.

The CDR3 is CASSPTGIAKNIQYF. Here the CDR3 DNA reads TGTGCCAGCAGCCCGACAGGGATAGCCAAAAACATTCAGTACTTC. The chain joins TRBV7-7 to TRBJ2-4; TRBD1 agrees at 7 bases. This CDR3 region has 15 residues. Germline lookup yields CDR1 SSHAT and CDR2 FNYEAQ (reference sequence). V shed 5 bases and J 0 bases; nucleotides not matched to a gene: 4.

The chain joins TRBV4-1 to TRBJ1-2, with 7 bases that match TRBD1. Germline values: CDR1 MGHRA, CDR2 YSYEKL. The J segment lost 8 bases and the V segment lost 1 base, leaving 13 bases of the junction unmatched. This CDR3 has 16 residues. In DNA form, the CDR3 reads TGCGCCAGCAGCCAAGTGGGTGGCCAGGGGGAGTGGGGCTACACCTTC. Its protein is CASSQVGGQGEWGYTF.

This chain uses TRBV4-1 with TRBJ2-7; no clear D. The V end was cut by 4 bases, the J end by 3 bases, with 10 bases between. The CDR3 consists of 13 residues. Germline V gives CDR1 MGHRA, CDR2 YSYEKL. The CDR3 coding sequence is TGCGCCAGCAGCCCGGGCGAGGTCTACGAGCAGTACTTC. This translates into CASSPGEVYEQYF.

This clonotype was seen a few times. The V and J genes are TRBV18 and TRBJ1-6, with a tentative D call TRBD1 (5 bases). The CDR3 has 14 amino acids. Germline lookup yields CDR1 KGHSH and CDR2 LQKENI. Between the trimmed V and J ends, which lost 3 bases and 5 bases, there was a span of 8 bases. The DNA for the CDR3 is TGTGCCAGCTCACCCGGACAAGATAATTCACCCCTCCACTTT. Translation gives CASSPGQDNSPLHF.

The rearrangement joins TRBV7-9 to TRBJ2-7, with a possible D match to TRBD1 (6 bases). The CDR3 spans 14 residues. Germline values: CDR1 SEHNR, CDR2 FQNEAQ (reference sequence). The V end lost 5 bases, the J end lost 1 base, and 12 bases lay between the germline ends. CDR3 bases: TGTGCCAGCAGCCCCCCAGACAGGTCCTACGAGCAGTACTTC. Translated, it gives CASSPPDRSYEQYF.

The J gene is TRBJ1-5, the V gene TRBV28, with D hard to call. The V gene's germline CDR1 is MDHEN and CDR2 SYDVKM. V lost 8 bases and J 0 bases, leaving 8 bases between the germline ends. The CDR3 has 13 residues. This CDR3 is CASCTDSNQPQHF. The CDR3 DNA reads TGTGCCAGCTGTACGGATAGCAATCAGCCCCAGCATTTT. The entire variable domain, with the rest obtained from reference TRBV28 and TRBJ1-5, is as follows: DVKVTQSSRYLVKRTGEKVFLECVQDMDHENMFWYRQDPGLGLRLIYFSYDVKMKEKGDIPEGYSVSREKKERFSLILESASTNQTSMYLCASCTDSNQPQHFGDGTRLSIL.

The V call is TRBV12-3 or TRBV12-4, the J call TRBJ1-6; D not resolved. CDR3 length: 14 residues. V was cut by 1 base and J by 8 bases, with 9 bases left in between. The CDR3 region has the DNA TGTGCCAGCAGTTTAGGGCAGAAGGATTCACCCCTCCACTTT. It is translated as CASSLGQKDSPLHF.

The chain couples TRBV7-9 to TRBJ2-7; 8 bases map to TRBD2. Unmatched junction bases numbered 17, after V lost 6 bases and J lost 7 bases. There are 16 residues in the CDR3. Germline V lookup: CDR1 SEHNR, CDR2 FQNEAQ (reference sequence). CDR3 sequence (DNA): TGTGCCAGCAGGTATCCCGGGACTAGTGCACCTCGGGAGCAGTACTTC. It translates to CASRYPGTSAPREQYF.

The chain uses TRBV30 and TRBJ2-7; D may correspond to TRBD1 or TRBD2 (5 bases each). In germline, CDR1 is GTSNPN, CDR2 SVGIG (reference sequence). This CDR3 contains 14 residues. Trimming removed 4 bases at V and 0 bases at J, with 13 bases between. The CDR3 region has the DNA TGTGCCTGGACCCCCGGGACGTCCTCCTACGAGCAGTACTTC. Residues: CAWTPGTSSYEQYF.

V is TRBV9 and J is TRBJ1-4, with 9 bases lining up with TRBD1. The CDR3 is 14 residues long. The ends lost 4 bases at V and 7 bases at J; junction bases unmatched: 5. Germline V CDR1 and CDR2: SGDLS, YYNGEE. CDR3 sequence (DNA): TGTGCCAGCAGCCCCCGGACAGGGGTTGAAAAACTGTTTTTT. Translating gives CASSPRTGVEKLFF.

The chain uses TRBV6-5 and TRBJ1-2; TRBD1 matches 9 bases. This CDR3 comprises 14 residues. Unmatched junction bases numbered 9, after V lost 6 bases and J lost 7 bases. CDR1 and CDR2 from the germline V gene are MNHEY and SVGAGI. The DNA for the CDR3 is TGTGCCAGCAGCCCTGGGGACAGGGTTTCTGGCTACACCTTC. The encoded protein is CASSPGDRVSGYTF.

The chain recombines TRBV3-1 with TRBJ2-7; TRBD1 matches 12 bases. V was clipped by 0 bases and J by 7 bases; unmatched bases: 10. The CDR3 sequence is 17 residues long. The germline V gene has CDR1 LGHDT and CDR2 YNNKEL (reference sequence). The CDR3 DNA sequence: TGTGCCAGCAGCCAAGATAAGTGGGACAGGGGGCATGAGGAGCAGTACTTC. Its translation: CASSQDKWDRGHEEQYF.

Only one count was recorded for this clonotype. The rearrangement uses TRBV30 and TRBJ1-2; 7 bases map to TRBD1. Germline assignment: CDR1 GTSNPN and CDR2 SVGIG (reference sequence). Trimming removed 0 bases from V and 8 bases from J; junction bases left unmatched: 6. CDR3 length: 13 amino acids. CDR3 in amino acids: CAWSVRQGTGYTF. DNA of the CDR3: TGTGCCTGGAGTGTAAGACAGGGAACCGGCTACACCTTC. The full variable domain, rest sourced from reference TRBV30 and TRBJ1-2, is SQTIHQWPATLVQPVGSPLSLECTVEGTSNPNLYWYRQAAGRGLQLLFYSVGIGQISSEVPQNLSASRPQDRQFILSSKKLLLSDSGFYLCAWSVRQGTGYTFGSGTRLTVV.